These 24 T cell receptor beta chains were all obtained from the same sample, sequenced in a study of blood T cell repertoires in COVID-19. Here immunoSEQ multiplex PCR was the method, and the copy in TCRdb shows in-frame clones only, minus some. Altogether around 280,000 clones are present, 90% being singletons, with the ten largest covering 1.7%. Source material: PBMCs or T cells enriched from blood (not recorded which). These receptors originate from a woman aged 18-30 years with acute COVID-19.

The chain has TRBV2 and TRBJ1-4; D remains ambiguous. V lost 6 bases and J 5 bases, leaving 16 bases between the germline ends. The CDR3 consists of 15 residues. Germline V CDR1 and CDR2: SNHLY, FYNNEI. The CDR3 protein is CASRGRERLNEKLFF. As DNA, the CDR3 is TGTGCCAGCAGGGGGAGGGAACGGTTAAATGAAAAACTGTTTTTT.

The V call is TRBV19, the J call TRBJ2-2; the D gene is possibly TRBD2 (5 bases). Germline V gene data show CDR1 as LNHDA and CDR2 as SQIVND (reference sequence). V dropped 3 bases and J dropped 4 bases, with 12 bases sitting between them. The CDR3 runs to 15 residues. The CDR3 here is CASSMSGRGTGELFF. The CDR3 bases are TGTGCCAGTAGTATGAGTGGGAGAGGCACCGGGGAGCTGTTTTTT. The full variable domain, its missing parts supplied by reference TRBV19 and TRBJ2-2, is DGGITQSPKYLFRKEGQNVTLSCEQNLNHDAMYWYRQDPGQGLRLIYYSQIVNDFQKGDIAEGYSVSREKKESFPLTVTSAQKNPTAFYLCASSMSGRGTGELFFGEGSRLTVL.

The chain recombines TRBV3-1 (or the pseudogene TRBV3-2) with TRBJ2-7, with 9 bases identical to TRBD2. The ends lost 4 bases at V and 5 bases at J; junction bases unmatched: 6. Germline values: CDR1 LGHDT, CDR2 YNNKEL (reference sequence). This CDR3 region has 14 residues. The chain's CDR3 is CASSRRGGADEQYF. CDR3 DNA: TGTGCCAGCAGCCGGCGGGGGGGCGCGGACGAGCAGTACTTC.

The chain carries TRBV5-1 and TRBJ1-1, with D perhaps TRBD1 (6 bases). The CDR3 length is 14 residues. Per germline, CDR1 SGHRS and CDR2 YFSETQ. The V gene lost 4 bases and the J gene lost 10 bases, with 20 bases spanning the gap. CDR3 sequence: CASSHDYDKDRAFF. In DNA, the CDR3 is TGCGCCAGCAGCCATGACTACGACAAGGACAGAGCTTTCTTT.

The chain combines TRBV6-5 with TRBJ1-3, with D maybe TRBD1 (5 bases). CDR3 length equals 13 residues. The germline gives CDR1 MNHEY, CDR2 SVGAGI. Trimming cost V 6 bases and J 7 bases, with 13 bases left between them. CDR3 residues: CASRNPGRNTIYF. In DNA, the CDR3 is TGTGCCAGCAGGAATCCAGGGAGGAACACCATATATTTT.

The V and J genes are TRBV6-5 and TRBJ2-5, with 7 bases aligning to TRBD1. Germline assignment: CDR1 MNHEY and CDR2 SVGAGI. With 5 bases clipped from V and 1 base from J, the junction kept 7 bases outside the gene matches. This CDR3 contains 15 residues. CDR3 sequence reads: CASSRGQEIQETQYF. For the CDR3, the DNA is TGTGCCAGCAGTCGAGGACAGGAAATCCAAGAGACCCAGTACTTC.

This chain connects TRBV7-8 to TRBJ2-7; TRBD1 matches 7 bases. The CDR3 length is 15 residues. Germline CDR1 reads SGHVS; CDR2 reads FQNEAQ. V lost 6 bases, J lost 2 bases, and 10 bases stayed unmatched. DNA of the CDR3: TGTGCCAGCAGGAGACAGGGAGATAATACCTACGAGCAGTACTTC. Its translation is CASRRQGDNTYEQYF.

CDR3 nucleotide sequence: TGTGCCAGCAGTTTGGGAGGGGTACCATACAATGAGCAGTTCTTC. This encodes CASSLGGVPYNEQFF. The chain recombines TRBV27 with TRBJ2-1; 7 bases align to TRBD2. Germline-derived CDR1 and CDR2 are MNHEY and SMNVEV (reference sequence). V lost 3 bases and J lost 4; bases outside the gene matches: 6. The CDR3 spans 15 residues.

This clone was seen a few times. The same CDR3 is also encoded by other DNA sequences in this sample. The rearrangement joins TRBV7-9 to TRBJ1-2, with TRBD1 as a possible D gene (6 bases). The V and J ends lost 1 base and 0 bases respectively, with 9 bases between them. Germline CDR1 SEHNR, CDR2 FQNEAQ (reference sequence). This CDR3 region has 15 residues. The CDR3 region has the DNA TGTGCCAGCAGCTTAGGTACAGGGACTAACTATGGCTACACCTTC. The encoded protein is CASSLGTGTNYGYTF.

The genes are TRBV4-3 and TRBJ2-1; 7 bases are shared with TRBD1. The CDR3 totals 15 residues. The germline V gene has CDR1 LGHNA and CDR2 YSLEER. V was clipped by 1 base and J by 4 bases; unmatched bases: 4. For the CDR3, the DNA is TGCGCCAGCAGCCAAGGGAGGACAGGATACAATGAGCAGTTCTTC. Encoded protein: CASSQGRTGYNEQFF.

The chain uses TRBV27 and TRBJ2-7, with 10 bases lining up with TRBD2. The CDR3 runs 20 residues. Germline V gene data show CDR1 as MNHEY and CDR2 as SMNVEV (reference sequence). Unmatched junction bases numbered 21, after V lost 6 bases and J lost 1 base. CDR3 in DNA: TGTGCCAGCAGACTACTCCGGCTAGCGGGAGATATTAGCGGGTCCTACGAGCAGTACTTC. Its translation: CASRLLRLAGDISGSYEQYF.

CDR3 bases: TGTGCCAGCTCACCTACTGCGGGAGGGCCGTGGGGCACAGATACGCAGTATTTT. Protein: CASSPTAGGPWGTDTQYF. The rearrangement links TRBV18 to TRBJ2-3; 9 bases fit TRBD2. The trim removed 3 bases at V and 1 base at J, leaving 11 bases unmatched. Per the germline V gene, CDR1 is KGHSH and CDR2 is LQKENI. The CDR3 has 18 amino acids.

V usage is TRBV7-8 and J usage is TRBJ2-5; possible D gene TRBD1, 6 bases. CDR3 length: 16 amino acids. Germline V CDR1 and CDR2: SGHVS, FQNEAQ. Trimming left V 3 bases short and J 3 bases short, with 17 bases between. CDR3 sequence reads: CASSFPGVTGKETQYF. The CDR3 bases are TGTGCCAGCAGCTTCCCCGGAGTGACAGGAAAAGAGACCCAGTACTTC.

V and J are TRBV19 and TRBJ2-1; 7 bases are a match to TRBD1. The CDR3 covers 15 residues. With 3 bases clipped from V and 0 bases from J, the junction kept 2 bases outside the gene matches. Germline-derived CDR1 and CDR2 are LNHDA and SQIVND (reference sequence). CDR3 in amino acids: CASSIWDSSYNEQFF. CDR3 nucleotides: TGTGCCAGTAGTATCTGGGACAGCTCCTACAATGAGCAGTTCTTC.

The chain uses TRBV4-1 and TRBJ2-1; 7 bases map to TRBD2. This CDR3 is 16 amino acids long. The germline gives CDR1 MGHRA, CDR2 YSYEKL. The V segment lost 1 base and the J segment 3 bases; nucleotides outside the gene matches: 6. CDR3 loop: CASSQGSGIGYNEQFF. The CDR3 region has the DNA TGCGCCAGCAGCCAAGGGAGCGGGATCGGCTACAATGAGCAGTTCTTC.

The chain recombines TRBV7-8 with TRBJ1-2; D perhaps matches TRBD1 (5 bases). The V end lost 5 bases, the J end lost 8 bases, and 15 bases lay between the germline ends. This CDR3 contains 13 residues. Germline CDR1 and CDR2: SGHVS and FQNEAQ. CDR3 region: CASSPIGGHGYTF. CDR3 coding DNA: TGTGCCAGCAGCCCGATCGGGGGTCACGGCTACACCTTC.

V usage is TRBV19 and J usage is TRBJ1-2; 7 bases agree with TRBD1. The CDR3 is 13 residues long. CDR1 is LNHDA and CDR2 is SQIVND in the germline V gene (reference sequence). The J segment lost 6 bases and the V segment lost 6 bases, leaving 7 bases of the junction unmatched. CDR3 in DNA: TGTGCCAGTAGCCCGGACAGGAGCCATGGCTACACCTTC. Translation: CASSPDRSHGYTF.

The CDR3 coding sequence is TGTGCCAGCAGCCAAGGCAGGTATAATGAGCAGTTCTTC. Amino acids: CASSQGRYNEQFF. The chain recombines TRBV14 with TRBJ2-1, with D uncertain. The germline gives CDR1 SGHDN, CDR2 FVKESK. V lost 1 base to trimming and J lost 7 bases, with 8 bases between them. The CDR3 length is 13 residues.

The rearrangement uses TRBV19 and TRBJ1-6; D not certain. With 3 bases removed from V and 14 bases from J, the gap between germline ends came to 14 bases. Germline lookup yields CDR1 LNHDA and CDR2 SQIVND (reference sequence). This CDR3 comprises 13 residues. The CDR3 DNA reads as TGTGCCAGTAGTATGCAGGAGGATACAGCCCTCCACTTT. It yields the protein CASSMQEDTALHF.

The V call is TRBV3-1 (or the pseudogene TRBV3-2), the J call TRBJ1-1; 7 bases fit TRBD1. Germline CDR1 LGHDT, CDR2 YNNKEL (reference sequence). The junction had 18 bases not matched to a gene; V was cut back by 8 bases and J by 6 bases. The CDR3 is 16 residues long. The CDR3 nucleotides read TGTGCCAGCTCTCAAACGAGGGGGCCAGTGGTGGCTGAAGCTTTCTTT. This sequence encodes CASSQTRGPVVAEAFF.

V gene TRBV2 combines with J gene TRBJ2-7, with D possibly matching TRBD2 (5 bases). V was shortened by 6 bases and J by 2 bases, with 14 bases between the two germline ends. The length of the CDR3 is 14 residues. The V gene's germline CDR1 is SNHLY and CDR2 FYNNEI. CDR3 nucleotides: TGTGCCAGCAGAGCACCCCTAGCCGCCTACGAGCAGTACTTC. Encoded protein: CASRAPLAAYEQYF.

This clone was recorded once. The CDR3 spells CASSLAVNTEAFF. The CDR3 nucleotides are TGCGCCAGCAGCTTGGCAGTGAACACTGAAGCTTTCTTT. The gene calls are TRBV5-1 and TRBJ1-1; D gene ambiguous. Trimming pared 0 bases from V and 0 bases from J, leaving 3 bases between. Germline V lookup: CDR1 SGHRS, CDR2 YFSETQ. The CDR3 loop spans 13 amino acids.

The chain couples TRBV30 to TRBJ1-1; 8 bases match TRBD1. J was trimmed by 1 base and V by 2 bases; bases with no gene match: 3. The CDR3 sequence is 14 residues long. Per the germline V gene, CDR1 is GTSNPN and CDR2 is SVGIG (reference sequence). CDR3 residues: CAWSFGQGNTEAFF. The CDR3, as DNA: TGTGCCTGGAGTTTCGGACAGGGGAACACTGAAGCTTTCTTT. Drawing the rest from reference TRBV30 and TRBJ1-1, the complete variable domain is SQTIHQWPATLVQPVGSPLSLECTVEGTSNPNLYWYRQAAGRGLQLLFYSVGIGQISSEVPQNLSASRPQDRQFILSSKKLLLSDSGFYLCAWSFGQGNTEAFFGQGTRLTVV.

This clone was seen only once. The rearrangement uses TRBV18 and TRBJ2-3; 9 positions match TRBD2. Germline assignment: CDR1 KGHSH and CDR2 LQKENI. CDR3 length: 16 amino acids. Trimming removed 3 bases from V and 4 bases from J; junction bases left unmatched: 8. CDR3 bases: TGTGCCAGCTCACCCCCAGGGCTAGCGGGACCAGATACGCAGTATTTT. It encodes CASSPPGLAGPDTQYF.